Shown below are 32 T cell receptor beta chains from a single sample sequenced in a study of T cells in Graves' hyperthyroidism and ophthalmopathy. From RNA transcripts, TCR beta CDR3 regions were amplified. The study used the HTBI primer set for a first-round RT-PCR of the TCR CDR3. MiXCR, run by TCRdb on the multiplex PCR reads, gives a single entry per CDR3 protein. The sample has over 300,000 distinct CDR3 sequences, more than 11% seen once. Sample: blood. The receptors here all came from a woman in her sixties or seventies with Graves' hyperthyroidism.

The DNA for the CDR3 is TGTGCCAGCAGCATCCGGGACCAAGAGACCCAGTACTTC. Its protein is CASSIRDQETQYF. The chain is built from TRBV9 and TRBJ2-5; D gene unclear. Germline values: CDR1 SGDLS, CDR2 YYNGEE. The CDR3 covers 13 residues. Trimming took 4 bases from V and 0 from J, leaving 7 bases between them.

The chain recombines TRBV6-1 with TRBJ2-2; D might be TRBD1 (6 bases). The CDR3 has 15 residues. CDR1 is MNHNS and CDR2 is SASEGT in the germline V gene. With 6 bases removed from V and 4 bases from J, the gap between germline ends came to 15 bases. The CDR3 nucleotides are TGTGCCAGCAGGATTACAGGGCTTAGCACCGGGGAGCTGTTTTTT. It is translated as CASRITGLSTGELFF.

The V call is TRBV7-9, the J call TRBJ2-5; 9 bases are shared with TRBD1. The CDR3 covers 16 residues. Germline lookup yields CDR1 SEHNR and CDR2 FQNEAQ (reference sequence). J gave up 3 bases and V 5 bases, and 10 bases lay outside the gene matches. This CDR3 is CASSPLPGQGKETQYF. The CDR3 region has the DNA TGTGCCAGCAGCCCGCTACCGGGACAGGGAAAAGAGACCCAGTACTTC.

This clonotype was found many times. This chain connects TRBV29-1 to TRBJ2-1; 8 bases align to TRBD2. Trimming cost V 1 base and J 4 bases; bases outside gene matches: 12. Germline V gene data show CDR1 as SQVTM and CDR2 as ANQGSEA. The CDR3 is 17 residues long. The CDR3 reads CSVEGKRAGAAYNEQFF. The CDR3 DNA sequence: TGCAGCGTTGAAGGGAAGCGAGCGGGAGCGGCGTACAATGAGCAGTTCTTC.

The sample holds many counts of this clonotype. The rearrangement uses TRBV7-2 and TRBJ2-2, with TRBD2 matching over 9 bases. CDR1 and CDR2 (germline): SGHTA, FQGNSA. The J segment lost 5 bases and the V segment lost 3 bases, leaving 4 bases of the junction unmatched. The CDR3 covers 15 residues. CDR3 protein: CASSFSGSETGELFF. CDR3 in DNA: TGTGCCAGCAGCTTTAGCGGGAGTGAGACCGGGGAGCTGTTTTTT.

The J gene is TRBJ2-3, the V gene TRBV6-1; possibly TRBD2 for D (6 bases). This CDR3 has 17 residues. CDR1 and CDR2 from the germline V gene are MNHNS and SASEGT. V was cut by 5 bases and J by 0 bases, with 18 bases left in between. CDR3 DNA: TGTGCCAGCAGTCGGGACGGGAGCTACCTGAGCACAGATACGCAGTATTTT. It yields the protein CASSRDGSYLSTDTQYF.

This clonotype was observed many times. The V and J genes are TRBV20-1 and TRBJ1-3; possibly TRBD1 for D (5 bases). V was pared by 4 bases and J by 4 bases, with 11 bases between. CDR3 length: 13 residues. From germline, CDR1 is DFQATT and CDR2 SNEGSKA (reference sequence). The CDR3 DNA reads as TGCAGTGCTATTGAGGGGCTGGGAAACACCATATATTTT. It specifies CSAIEGLGNTIYF.

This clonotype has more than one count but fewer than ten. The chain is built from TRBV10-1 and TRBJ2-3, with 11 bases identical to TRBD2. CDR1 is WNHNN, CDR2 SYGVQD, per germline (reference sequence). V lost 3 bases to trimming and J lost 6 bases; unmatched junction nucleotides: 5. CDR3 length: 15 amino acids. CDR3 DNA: TGCGCCAGCAGTGAACTAGCGGGAGTAAGCGATACGCAGTATTTT. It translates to CASSELAGVSDTQYF.

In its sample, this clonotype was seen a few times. The CDR3 nucleotides read TGTGCCAGCAATAGAGGCCACACAGATACGCAGTATTTT. As protein: CASNRGHTDTQYF. The chain couples TRBV6-1 to TRBJ2-3, with D hard to call. The ends were cut back, 7 bases at V and 2 bases at J, with 10 bases in the middle. Looked up from germline, CDR1 is MNHNS and CDR2 is SASEGT. The CDR3 has 13 amino acids.

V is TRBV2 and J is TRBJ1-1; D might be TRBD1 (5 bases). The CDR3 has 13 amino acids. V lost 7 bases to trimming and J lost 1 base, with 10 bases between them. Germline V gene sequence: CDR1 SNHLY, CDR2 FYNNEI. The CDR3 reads CASTVGENTEAFF. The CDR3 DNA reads TGTGCCAGCACAGTGGGGGAGAACACTGAAGCTTTCTTT.

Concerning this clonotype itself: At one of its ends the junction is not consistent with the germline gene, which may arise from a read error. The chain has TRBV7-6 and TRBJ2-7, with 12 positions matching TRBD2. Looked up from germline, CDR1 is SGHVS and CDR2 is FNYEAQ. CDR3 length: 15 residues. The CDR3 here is CASSFAGTSGSSKDF. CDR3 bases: TGTGCCAGCAGCTTTGCCGGGACTAGCGGGTCCAGCAAGGACTTC.

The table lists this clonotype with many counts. CDR3 bases: TGCAGCGTTGAGGAGGCCTACGAGCAGTACTTC. This sequence encodes CSVEEAYEQYF. The rearrangement links TRBV29-1 to TRBJ2-7; weak D call: TRBD2 (5 bases). CDR3 length equals 11 residues. CDR1 and CDR2 (germline): SQVTM, ANQGSEA. The V gene lost 3 bases and the J gene lost 2 bases, with 5 bases spanning the gap.

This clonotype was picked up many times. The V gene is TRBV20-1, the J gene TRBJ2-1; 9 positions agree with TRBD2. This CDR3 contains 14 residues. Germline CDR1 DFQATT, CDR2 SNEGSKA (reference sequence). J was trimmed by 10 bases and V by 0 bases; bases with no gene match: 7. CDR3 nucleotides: TGCAGTGCTAGAGATCAGGCGGGAGGGAGGGAGCAGTTCTTC. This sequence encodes CSARDQAGGREQFF.

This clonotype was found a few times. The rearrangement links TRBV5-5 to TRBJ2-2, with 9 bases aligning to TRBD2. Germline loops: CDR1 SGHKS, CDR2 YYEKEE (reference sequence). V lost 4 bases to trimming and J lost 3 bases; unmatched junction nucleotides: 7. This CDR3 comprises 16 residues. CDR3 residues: CASSLGTSPDTGELFF. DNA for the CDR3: TGTGCCAGCAGCCTCGGGACTAGCCCCGACACCGGGGAGCTGTTTTTT. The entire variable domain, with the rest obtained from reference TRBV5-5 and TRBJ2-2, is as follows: DAGVTQSPTHLIKTRGQQVTLRCSPISGHKSVSWYQQVLGQGPQFIFQYYEKEERGRGNFPDRFSARQFPNYSSELNVNALLLGDSALYLCASSLGTSPDTGELFFGEGSRLTVL.

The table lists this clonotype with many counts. CDR3 loop: CASSSPRETQYF. DNA of the CDR3: TGTGCCAGCAGTTCCCCACGGGAGACCCAGTACTTC. The chain links TRBV12-3 or TRBV12-4 to TRBJ2-5; D ambiguous. The CDR3 length is 12 residues. V was clipped by 4 bases and J by 5 bases, with 8 bases between them.

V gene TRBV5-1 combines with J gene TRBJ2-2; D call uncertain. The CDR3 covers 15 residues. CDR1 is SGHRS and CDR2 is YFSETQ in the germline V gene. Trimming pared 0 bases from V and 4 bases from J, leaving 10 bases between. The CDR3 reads CASSLVSSPTGELFF. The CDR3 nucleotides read TGCGCCAGCAGCTTGGTGTCGTCTCCCACCGGGGAGCTGTTTTTT.

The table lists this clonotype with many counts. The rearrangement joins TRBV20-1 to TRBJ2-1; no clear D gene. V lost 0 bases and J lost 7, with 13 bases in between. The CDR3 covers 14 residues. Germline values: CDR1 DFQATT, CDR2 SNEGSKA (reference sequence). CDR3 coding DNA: TGCAGTGCTAGAGATTTGGGTCGATCGAATGAGCAGTTCTTC. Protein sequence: CSARDLGRSNEQFF.

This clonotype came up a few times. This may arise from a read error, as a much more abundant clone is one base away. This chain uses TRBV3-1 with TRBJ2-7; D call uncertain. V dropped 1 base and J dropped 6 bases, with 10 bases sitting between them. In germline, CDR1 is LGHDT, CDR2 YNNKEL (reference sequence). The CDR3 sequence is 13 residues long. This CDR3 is CASSQGMTCEQYF. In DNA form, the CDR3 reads TGTGCCAGCAGCCAAGGCATGACCTGCGAGCAGTACTTC.

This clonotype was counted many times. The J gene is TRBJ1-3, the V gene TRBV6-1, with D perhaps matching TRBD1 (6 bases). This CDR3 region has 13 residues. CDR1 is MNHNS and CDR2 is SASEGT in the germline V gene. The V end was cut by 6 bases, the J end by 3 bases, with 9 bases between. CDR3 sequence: CASSSGVGNTIYF. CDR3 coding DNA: TGTGCCAGCAGCTCAGGGGTTGGAAACACCATATATTTT.

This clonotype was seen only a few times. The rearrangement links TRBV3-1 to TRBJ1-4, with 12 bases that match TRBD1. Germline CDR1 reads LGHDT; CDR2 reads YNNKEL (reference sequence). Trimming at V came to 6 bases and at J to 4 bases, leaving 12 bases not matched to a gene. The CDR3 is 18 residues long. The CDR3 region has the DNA TGTGCCAGCAGTGATTCCCGGGACAGGGGGCTAGGTAATGAAAAACTGTTTTTT. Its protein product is CASSDSRDRGLGNEKLFF.

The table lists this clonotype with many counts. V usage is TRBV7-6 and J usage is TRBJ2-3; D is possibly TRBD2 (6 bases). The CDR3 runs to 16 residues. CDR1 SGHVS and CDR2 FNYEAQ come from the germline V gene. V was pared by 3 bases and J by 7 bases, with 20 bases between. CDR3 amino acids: CASSLTGGLQAHTQYF. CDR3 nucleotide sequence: TGTGCCAGCAGCTTGACCGGAGGACTACAGGCCCATACGCAGTATTTT.

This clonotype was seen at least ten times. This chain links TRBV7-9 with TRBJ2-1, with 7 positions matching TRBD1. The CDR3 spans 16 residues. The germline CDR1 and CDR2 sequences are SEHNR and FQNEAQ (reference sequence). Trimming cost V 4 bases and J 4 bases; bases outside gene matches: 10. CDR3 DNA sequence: TGTGCCAGCAGCTCCTTGGGACAGAGAAGATACAATGAGCAGTTCTTC. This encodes CASSSLGQRRYNEQFF.

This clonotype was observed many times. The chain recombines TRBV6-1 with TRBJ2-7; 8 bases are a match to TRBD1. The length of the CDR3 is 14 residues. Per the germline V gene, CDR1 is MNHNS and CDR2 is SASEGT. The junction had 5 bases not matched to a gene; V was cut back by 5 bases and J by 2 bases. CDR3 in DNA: TGTGCCAGCAGTAATGGGGACAGGACCTACGAGCAGTACTTC. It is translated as CASSNGDRTYEQYF.

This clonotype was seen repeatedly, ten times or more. CDR3 residues: CASSSPGQGMGTEAFF. CDR3 in DNA: TGCGCCAGCAGCTCCCCGGGACAGGGAATGGGGACTGAAGCTTTCTTT. The chain has TRBV5-1 and TRBJ1-1; TRBD1 agrees at 9 bases. The ends lost 3 bases at V and 5 bases at J; junction bases unmatched: 11. This CDR3 comprises 16 residues. Germline V gives CDR1 SGHRS, CDR2 YFSETQ.

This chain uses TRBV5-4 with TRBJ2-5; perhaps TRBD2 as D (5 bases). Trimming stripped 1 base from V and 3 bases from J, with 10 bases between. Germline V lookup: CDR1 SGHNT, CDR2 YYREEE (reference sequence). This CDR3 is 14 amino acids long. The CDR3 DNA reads TGTGCCAGCAGCTTGATGTCCGGGGAAGAGACCCAGTACTTC. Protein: CASSLMSGEETQYF.

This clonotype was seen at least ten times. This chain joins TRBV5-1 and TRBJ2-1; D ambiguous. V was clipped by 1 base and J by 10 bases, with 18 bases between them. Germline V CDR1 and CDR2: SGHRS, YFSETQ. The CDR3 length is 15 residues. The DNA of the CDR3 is TGCGCCAGCAGCTTGAGTCCCCCCCCTCGTGGAGAGCAGTTCTTC. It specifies CASSLSPPPRGEQFF.

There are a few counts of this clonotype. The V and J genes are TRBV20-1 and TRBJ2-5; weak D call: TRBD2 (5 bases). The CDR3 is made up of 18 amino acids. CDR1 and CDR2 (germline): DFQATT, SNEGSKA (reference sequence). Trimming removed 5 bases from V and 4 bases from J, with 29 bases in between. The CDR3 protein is CSAGKTDYSANEGETQYF. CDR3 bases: TGCAGTGCTGGAAAGACCGACTATAGCGCAAACGAGGGAGAGACCCAGTACTTC.

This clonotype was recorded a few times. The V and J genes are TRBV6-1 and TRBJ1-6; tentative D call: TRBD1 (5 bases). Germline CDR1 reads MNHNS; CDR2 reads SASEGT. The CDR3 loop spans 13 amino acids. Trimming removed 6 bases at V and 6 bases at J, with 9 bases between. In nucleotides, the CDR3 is TGTGCCAGCAGAAGGGACCTTAATTCACCCCTCCACTTT. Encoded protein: CASRRDLNSPLHF.

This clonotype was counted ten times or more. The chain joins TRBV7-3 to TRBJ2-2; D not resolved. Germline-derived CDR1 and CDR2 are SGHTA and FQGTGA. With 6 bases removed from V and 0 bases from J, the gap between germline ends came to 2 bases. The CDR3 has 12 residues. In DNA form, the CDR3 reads TGTGCCAGCAGGACGAACACCGGGGAGCTGTTTTTT. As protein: CASRTNTGELFF.

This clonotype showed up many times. The DNA of the CDR3 is TGCAGTGCTAGGGACAGGGTAGGGGATAGCAATCAGCCCCAGCATTTT. Its translation is CSARDRVGDSNQPQHF. The V gene is TRBV20-1, the J gene TRBJ1-5; 8 nucleotides align to TRBD1. V lost 3 bases to trimming and J lost 0 bases; unmatched junction nucleotides: 7. CDR3 length: 16 residues. Germline lookup yields CDR1 DFQATT and CDR2 SNEGSKA (reference sequence).

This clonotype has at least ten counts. In DNA, the CDR3 is TGTGCCAGCAGCGTAGGTGGGGTAGTAGCGGGGCGAGAAGATACGCAGTATTTT. Its protein is CASSVGGVVAGREDTQYF. The chain recombines TRBV9 with TRBJ2-3; 8 positions agree with TRBD2. The CDR3 spans 18 residues. The germline gives CDR1 SGDLS, CDR2 YYNGEE. V lost 0 bases, J lost 5 bases, and 14 bases stayed unmatched.

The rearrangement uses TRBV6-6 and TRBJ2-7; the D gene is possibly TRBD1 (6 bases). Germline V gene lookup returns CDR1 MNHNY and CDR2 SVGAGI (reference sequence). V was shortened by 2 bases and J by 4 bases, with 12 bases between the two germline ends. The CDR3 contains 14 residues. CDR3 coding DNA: TGTGCCAGCAGTTACAACAGGGATACGTACGAGCAGTACTTC. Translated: CASSYNRDTYEQYF.